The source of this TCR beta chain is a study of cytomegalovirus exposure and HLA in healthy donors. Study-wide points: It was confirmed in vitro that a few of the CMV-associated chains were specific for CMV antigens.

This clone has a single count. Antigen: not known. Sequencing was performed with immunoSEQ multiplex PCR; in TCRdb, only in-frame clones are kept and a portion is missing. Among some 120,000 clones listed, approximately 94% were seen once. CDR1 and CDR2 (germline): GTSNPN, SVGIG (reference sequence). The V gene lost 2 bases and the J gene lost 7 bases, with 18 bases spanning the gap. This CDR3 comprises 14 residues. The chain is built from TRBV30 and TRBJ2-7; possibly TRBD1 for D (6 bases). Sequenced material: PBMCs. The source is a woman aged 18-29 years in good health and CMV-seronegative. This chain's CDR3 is CAWSTPTGSGEQYF. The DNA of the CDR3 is TGTGCCTGGAGTACTCCGACAGGCTCGGGGGAGCAGTACTTC. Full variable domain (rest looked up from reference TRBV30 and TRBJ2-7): SQTIHQWPATLVQPVGSPLSLECTVEGTSNPNLYWYRQAAGRGLQLLFYSVGIGQISSEVPQNLSASRPQDRQFILSSKKLLLSDSGFYLCAWSTPTGSGEQYFGPGTRLTVT.